This TCR beta chain stems from a study of OX40 agonist ivuxolimab in advanced cancers. Across the study: Partial responses were achieved by three patients: one hepatocellular carcinoma, two cutaneous melanoma. The study's findings and limits: Expanded peripheral T-cell antigen specificity went undetermined. Blood T cells, both CD4+ and CD8+, expanded clonally by week 6 at 0.1 to 3.0 mg/kg. Among the lowest peripheral clonal expansion occurred in 0.1-3.0 mg/kg partial responders.

Deletions cut 3 bases from V and 2 bases from J, with 7 bases between. The length of the CDR3 is 13 residues. Per the germline V gene, CDR1 is KGHSH and CDR2 is LQKENI. Note on this clone: Its target is not known.

Using immunoSEQ multiplex PCR, the repertoire was profiled, and TCRdb retains in-frame clones only, with some absent. Among about 48,000 clones listed, about 83% were seen once. The material sequenced was CD4+ or CD8+ T cells sorted from blood, taken in a trial of the OX40 agonist ivuxolimab. This receptor was identified in an adult with an advanced solid tumor such as melanoma, head and neck, liver or kidney cancer. V usage is TRBV18 and J usage is TRBJ1-2; a possible D gene is TRBD1 (5 bases). Here the CDR3 reads CASSPTANYGYTF. The CDR3, as DNA: TGTGCCAGCTCACCGACAGCCAACTATGGCTACACCTTC.